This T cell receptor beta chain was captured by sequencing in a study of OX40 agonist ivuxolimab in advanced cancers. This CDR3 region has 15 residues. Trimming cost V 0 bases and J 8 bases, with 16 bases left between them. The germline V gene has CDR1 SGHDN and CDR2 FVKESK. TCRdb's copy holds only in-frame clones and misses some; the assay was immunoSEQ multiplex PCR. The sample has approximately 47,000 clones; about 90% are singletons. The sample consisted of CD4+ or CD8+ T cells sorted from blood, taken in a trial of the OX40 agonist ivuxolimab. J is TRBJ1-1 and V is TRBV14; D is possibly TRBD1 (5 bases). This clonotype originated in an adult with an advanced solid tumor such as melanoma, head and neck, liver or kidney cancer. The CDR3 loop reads CASSQDWKGLAEAFF. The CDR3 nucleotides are TGTGCCAGCAGCCAAGATTGGAAGGGGCTTGCGGAAGCTTTCTTT.